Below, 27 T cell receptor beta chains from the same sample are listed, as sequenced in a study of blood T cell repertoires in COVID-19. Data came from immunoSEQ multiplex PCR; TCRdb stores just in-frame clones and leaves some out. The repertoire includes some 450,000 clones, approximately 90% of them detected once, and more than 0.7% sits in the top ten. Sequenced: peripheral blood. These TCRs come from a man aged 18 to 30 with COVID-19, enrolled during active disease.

CDR3 DNA sequence: TGTGCCAGCAGCCCCAGGGGTTCTGAAGCTTTCTTT. It encodes CASSPRGSEAFF. V is TRBV3-1 (or the pseudogene TRBV3-2) and J is TRBJ1-1, with TRBD1 as a possible D gene (6 bases). Per the germline V gene, CDR1 is LGHDT and CDR2 is YNNKEL (reference sequence). Trimming shortened V by 4 bases and J by 6 bases, and 9 bases separated the two germline ends. This CDR3 is 12 amino acids long.

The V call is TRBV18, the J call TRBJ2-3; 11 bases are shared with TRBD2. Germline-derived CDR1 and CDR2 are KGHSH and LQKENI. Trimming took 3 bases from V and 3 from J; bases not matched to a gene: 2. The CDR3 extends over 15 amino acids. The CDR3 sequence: CASSPRLAGTDTQYF. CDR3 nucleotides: TGTGCCAGCTCACCTAGACTAGCGGGAACAGATACGCAGTATTTT.

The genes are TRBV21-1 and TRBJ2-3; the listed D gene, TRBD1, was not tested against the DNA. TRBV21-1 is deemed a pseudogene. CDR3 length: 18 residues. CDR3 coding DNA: TGTGCCAGCAGCAAAGGTCGGGGACAGGGGCTGACGGCAGATACGCAGTATTTT. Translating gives CASSKGRGQGLTADTQYF.

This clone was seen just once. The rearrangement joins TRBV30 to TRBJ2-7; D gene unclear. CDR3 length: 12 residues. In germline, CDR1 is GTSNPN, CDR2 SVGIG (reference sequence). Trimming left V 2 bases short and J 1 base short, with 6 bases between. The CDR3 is CAWSSVSYEQYF. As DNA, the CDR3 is TGTGCCTGGAGTTCTGTTTCCTACGAGCAGTACTTC.

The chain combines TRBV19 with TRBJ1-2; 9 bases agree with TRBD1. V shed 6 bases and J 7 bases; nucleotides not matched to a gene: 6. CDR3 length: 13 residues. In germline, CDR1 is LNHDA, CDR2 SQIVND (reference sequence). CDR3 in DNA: TGTGCCAGTAGGTCCGGGACAGGGTCTGGCTACACCTTC. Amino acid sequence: CASRSGTGSGYTF.

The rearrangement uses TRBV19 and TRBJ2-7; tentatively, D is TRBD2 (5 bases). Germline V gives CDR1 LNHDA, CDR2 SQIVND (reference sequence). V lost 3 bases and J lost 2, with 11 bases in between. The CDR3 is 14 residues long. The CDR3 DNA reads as TGTGCCAGTAGTATTAACCGGGGTCCCTACGAGCAGTACTTC. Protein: CASSINRGPYEQYF.

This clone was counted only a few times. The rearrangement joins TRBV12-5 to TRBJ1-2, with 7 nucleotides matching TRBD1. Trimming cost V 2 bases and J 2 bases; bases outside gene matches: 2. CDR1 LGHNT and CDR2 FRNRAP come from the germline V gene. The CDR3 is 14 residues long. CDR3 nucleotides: TGTGCTAGTGGTTTGTCGGGACAGAACTATGGCTACACCTTC. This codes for CASGLSGQNYGYTF.

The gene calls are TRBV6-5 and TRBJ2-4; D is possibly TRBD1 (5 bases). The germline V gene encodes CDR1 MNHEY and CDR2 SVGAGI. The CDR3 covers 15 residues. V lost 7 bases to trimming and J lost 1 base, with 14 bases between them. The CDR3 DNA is TGTGCCAGCACCTCCCGGGCAGGGGCCAAAAACATTCAGTACTTC. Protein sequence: CASTSRAGAKNIQYF.

The CDR3 DNA sequence: TGTGCCAGCAGCCCCAGTTATCAGCCCCAGCATTTT. It codes for CASSPSYQPQHF. The chain is built from TRBV21-1 and TRBJ1-5; TRBD1 is the table's D call and was not checked against the DNA. TRBV21-1 corresponds to a pseudogene. This CDR3 is built from 12 residues.

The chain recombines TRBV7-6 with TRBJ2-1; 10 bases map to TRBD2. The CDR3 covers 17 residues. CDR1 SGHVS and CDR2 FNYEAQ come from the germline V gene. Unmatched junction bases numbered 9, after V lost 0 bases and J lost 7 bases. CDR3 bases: TGTGCCAGCAGCTTAGCGAATCTAGCGGGAGCTTATAATGAGCAGTTCTTC. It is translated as CASSLANLAGAYNEQFF.

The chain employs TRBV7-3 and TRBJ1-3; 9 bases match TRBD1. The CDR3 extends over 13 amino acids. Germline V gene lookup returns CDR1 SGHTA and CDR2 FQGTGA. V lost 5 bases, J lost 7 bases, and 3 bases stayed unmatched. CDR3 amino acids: CASSPGTGNTIYF. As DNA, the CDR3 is TGTGCCAGCAGCCCCGGGACAGGGAACACCATATATTTT.

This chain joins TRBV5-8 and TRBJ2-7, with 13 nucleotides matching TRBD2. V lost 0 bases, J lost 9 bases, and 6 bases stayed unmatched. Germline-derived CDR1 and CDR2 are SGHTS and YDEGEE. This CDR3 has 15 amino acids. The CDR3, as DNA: TGTGCCAGCAGCTTGGGGACTAGCGGGAGCATCGGGCAGTACTTC. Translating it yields CASSLGTSGSIGQYF.

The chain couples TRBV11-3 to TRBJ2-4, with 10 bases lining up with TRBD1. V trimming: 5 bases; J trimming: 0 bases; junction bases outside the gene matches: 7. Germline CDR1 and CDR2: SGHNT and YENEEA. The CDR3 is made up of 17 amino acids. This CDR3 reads CASSLRDRGRAKNIQYF. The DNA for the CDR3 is TGTGCCAGCAGCCTCCGGGACAGGGGTCGAGCCAAAAACATTCAGTACTTC.

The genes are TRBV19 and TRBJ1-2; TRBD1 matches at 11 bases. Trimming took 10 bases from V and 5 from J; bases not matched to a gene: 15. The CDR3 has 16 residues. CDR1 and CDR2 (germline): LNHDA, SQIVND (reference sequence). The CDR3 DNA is TGTGCCACCCTGGGGGGGACAGGGGGATTGGCATATGGCTACACCTTC. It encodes CATLGGTGGLAYGYTF.

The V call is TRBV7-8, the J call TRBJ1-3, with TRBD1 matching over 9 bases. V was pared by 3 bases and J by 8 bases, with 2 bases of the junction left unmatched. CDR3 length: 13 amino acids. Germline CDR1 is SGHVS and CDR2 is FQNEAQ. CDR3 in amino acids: CASSLGQGHTIYF. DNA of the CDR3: TGTGCCAGCAGCTTGGGACAGGGACACACCATATATTTT. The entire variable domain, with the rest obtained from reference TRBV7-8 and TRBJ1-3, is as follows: GAGVSQSPRYKVAKRGQDVALRCDPISGHVSLFWYQQALGQGPEFLTYFQNEAQLDKSGLPSDRFFAERPEGSVSTLKIQRTQQEDSAVYLCASSLGQGHTIYFGEGSWLTVV.

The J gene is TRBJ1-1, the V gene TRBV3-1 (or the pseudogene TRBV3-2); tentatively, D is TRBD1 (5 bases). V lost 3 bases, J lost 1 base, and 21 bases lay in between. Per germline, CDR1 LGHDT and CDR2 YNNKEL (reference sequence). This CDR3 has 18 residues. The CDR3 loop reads CASSQDWRGLHPNTEAFF. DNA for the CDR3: TGTGCCAGCAGCCAGGACTGGAGGGGCTTACACCCGAACACTGAAGCTTTCTTT.

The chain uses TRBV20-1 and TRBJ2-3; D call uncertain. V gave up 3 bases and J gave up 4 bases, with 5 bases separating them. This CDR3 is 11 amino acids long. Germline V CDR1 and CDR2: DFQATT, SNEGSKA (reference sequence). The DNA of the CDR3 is TGCAGTGCTAGCCGGGCAGATACGCAGTATTTT. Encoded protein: CSASRADTQYF.

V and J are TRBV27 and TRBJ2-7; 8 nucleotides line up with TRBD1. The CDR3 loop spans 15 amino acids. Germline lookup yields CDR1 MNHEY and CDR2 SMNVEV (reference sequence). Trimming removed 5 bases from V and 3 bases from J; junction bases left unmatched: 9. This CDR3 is CASSRTTGEHYEQYF. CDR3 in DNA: TGTGCCAGCAGTCGAACGACAGGGGAACACTACGAGCAGTACTTC.

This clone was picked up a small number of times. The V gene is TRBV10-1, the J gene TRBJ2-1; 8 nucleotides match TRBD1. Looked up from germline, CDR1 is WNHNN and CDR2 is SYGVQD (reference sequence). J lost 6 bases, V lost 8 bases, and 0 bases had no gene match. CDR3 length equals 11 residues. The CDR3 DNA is TGCGCCAGCGGACAGGGCAATGAGCAGTTCTTC. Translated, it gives CASGQGNEQFF.

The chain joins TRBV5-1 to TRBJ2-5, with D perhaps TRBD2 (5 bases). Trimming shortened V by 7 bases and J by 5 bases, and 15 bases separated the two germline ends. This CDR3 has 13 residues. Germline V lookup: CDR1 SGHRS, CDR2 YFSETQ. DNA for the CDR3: TGCGCCAGCTCCACCGCGGGCGCTGAGACCCAGTACTTC. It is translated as CASSTAGAETQYF. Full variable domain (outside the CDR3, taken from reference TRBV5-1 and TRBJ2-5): KAGVTQTPRYLIKTRGQQVTLSCSPISGHRSVSWYQQTPGQGLQFLFEYFSETQRNKGNFPGRFSGRQFSNSRSEMNVSTLELGDSALYLCASSTAGAETQYFGPGTRLLVL.

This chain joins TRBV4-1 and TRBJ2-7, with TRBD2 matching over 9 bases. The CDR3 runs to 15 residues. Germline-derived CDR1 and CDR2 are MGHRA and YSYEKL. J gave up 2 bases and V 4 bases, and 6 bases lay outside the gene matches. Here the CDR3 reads CASSPQRGVTYEQYF. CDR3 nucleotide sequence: TGCGCCAGCAGCCCTCAGCGGGGGGTCACCTACGAGCAGTACTTC.

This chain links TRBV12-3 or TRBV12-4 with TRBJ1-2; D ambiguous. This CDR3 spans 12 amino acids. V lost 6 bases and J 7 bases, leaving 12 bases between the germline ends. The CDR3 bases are TGTGCCAGCAGGCCCGGGAGTTCTGGCTACACCTTC. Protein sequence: CASRPGSSGYTF.

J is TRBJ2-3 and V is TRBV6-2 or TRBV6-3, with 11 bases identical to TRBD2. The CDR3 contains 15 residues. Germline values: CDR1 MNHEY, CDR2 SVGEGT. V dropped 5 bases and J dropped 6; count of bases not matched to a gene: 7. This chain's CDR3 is CASSGGLAALDTQYF. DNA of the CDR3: TGTGCCAGCAGTGGGGGACTAGCGGCCCTGGATACGCAGTATTTT.

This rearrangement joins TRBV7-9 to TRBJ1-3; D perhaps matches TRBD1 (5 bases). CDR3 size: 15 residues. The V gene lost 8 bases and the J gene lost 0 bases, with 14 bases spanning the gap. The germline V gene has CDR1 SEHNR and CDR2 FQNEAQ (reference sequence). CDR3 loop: CASSRAGASGNTIYF. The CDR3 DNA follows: TGTGCCAGCTCGAGAGCTGGGGCCTCTGGAAACACCATATATTTT.

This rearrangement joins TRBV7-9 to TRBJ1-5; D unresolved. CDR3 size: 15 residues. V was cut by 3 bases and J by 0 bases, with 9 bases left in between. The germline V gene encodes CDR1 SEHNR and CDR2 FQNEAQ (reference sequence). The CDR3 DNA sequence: TGTGCCAGCAGCTTTGGCCAGGATAGCAATCAGCCCCAGCATTTT. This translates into CASSFGQDSNQPQHF.

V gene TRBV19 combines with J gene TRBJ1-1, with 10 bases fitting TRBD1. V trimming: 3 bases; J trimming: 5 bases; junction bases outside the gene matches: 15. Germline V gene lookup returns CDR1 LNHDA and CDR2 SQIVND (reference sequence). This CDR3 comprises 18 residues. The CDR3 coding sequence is TGTGCCAGTAGTATGGATAAACCGGGACAGGGGAGGGAAACTGAAGCTTTCTTT. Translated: CASSMDKPGQGRETEAFF.

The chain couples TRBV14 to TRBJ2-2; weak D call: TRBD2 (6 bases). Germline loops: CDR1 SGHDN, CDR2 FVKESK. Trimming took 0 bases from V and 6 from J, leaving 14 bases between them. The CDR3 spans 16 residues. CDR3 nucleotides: TGTGCCAGCAGCCAAGATTGGGGCAGGAGGGCCGGGGAGCTGTTTTTT. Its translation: CASSQDWGRRAGELFF.